This T cell receptor beta chain was profiled in a study of cytomegalovirus exposure and HLA in healthy donors. This CDR3 region has 14 residues. V lost 4 bases and J 5 bases, leaving 18 bases between the germline ends. The germline V gene has CDR1 SQVTM and CDR2 ANQGSEA. PCR involved 60 Vbeta and 13 Jbeta primers. Some clones are missing from TCRdb's copy, which holds only in-frame ones; the method was immunoSEQ multiplex PCR. This sample has 130,000 or so clones, with approximately 82% found just once. What was sequenced was PBMCs. This chain connects TRBV29-1 to TRBJ2-7, with D perhaps TRBD1 (7 bases). The TCR originated in a man aged 18 to 35 in good health and CMV-seropositive. CDR3 coding DNA: TGCAGCGTTGCAGGGGGGACAAGAGGCAACGAGCAGTACTTC. Encoded protein: CSVAGGTRGNEQYF.